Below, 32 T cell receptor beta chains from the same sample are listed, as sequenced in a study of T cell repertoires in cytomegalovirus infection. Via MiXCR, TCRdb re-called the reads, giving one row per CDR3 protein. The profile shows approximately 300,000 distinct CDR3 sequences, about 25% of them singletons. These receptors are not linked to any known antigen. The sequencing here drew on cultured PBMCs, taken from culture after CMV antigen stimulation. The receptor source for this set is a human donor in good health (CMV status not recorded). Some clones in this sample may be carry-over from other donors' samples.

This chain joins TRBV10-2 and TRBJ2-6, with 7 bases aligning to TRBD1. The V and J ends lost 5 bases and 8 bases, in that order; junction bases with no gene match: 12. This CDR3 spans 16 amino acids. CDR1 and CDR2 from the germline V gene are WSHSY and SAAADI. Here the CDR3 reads CASSTGTAGWTNVLTF. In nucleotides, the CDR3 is TGCGCCAGCAGTACTGGGACAGCTGGTTGGACCAACGTCCTGACTTTC.

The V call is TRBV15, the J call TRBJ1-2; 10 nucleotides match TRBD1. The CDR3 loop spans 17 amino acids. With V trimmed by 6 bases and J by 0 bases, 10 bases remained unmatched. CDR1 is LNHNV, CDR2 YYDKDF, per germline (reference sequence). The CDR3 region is CATSLTGGGGANYGYTF. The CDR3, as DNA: TGTGCCACCAGTTTGACAGGGGGCGGGGGCGCTAACTATGGCTACACCTTC.

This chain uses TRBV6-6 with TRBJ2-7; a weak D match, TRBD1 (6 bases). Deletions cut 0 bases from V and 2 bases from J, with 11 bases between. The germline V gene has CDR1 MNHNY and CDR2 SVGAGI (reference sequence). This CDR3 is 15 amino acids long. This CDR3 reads CASSYSRDTAYEQYF. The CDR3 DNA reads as TGTGCCAGCAGTTACTCGAGGGACACTGCCTACGAGCAGTACTTC.

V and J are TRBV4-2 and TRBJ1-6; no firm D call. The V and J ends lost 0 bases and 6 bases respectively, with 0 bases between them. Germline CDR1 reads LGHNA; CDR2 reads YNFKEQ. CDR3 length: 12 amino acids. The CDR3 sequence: CASSQDNSPLHF. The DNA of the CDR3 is TGTGCCAGCAGCCAAGATAATTCACCCCTCCACTTT.

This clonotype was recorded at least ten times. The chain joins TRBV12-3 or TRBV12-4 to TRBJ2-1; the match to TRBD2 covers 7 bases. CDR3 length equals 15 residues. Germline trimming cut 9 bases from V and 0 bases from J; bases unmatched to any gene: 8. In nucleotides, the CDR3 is TGTGCCAGTAACCTTCTAGCGGCCTCCTACAATGAGCAGTTCTTC. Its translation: CASNLLAASYNEQFF.

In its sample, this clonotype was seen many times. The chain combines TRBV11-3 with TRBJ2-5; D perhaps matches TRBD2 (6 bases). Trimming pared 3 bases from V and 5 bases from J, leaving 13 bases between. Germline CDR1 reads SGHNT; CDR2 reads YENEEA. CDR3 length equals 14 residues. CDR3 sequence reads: CASSLEGLSETQYF. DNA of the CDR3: TGTGCCAGCAGCTTGGAGGGATTAAGCGAGACCCAGTACTTC. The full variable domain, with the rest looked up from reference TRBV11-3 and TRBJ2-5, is EAGVVQSPRYKIIEKKQPVAFWCNPISGHNTLYWYLQNLGQGPELLIRYENEEAVDDSQLPKDRFSAERLKGVDSTLKIQPAELGDSAVYLCASSLEGLSETQYFGPGTRLLVL.

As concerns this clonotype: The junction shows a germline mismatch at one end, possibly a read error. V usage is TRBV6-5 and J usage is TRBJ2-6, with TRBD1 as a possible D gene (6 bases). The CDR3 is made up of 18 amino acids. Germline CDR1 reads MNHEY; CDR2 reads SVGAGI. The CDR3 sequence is CASSDSLGHLSGANVLTF. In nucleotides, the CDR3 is TGTGCCAGCAGTGACTCCCTGGGACACTTATCTGGGGCCAACGTCCTGACTTTC.

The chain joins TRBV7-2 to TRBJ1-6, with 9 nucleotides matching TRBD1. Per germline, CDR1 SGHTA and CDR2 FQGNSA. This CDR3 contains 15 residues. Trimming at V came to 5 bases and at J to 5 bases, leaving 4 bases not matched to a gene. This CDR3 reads CASSPRTGDNSPLHF. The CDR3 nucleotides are TGTGCCAGCAGCCCTCGGACAGGGGATAATTCACCCCTCCACTTT.

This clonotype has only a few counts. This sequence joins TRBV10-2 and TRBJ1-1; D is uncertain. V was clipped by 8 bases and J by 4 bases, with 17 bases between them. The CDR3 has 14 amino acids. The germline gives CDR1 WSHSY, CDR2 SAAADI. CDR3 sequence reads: CASLEAWLSTEAFF. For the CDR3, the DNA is TGCGCCAGCCTGGAAGCTTGGCTGAGCACTGAAGCTTTCTTT.

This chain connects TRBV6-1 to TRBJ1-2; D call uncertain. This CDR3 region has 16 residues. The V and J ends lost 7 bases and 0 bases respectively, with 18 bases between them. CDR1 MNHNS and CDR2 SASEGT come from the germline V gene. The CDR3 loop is CASTLDRPSSNYGYTF. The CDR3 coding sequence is TGTGCCAGCACCCTTGACCGACCTTCCTCTAACTATGGCTACACCTTC.

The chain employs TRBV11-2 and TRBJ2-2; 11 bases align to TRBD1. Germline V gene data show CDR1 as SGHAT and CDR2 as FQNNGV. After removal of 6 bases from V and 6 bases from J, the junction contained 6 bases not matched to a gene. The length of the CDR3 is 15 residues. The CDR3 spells CASRLDRGRSGELFF. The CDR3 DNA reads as TGTGCCAGCAGATTGGACAGGGGGCGTTCCGGGGAGCTGTTTTTT.

For the CDR3, the DNA is TGTGCCAGCAGCTTTGGCGGGAGGAGGACAGATACGCAGTATTTT. This gives the protein CASSFGGRRTDTQYF. The rearrangement joins TRBV7-6 to TRBJ2-3; 8 bases map to TRBD2. This CDR3 contains 15 residues. J was trimmed by 3 bases and V by 3 bases; bases with no gene match: 5. Germline CDR1 is SGHVS and CDR2 is FNYEAQ.

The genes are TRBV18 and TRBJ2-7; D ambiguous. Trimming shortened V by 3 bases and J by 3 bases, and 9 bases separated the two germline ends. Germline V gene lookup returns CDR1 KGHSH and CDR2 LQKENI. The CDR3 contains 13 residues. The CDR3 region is CASSPKQGYEQYF. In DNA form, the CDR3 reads TGTGCCAGCTCACCCAAGCAAGGCTACGAGCAGTACTTC.

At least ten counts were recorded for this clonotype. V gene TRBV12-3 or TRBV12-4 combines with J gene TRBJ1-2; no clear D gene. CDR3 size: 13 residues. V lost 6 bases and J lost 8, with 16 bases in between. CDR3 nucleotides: TGTGCCAGCAGCCCCCAAGAGTTTCGGGGCTACACCTTC. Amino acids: CASSPQEFRGYTF.

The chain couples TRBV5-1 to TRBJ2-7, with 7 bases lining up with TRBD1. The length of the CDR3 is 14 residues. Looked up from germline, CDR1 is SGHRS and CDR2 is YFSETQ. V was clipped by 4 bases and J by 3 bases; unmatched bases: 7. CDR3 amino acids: CASSTTGQLYEQYF. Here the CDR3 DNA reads TGCGCCAGCAGCACCACGGGACAGCTCTACGAGCAGTACTTC.

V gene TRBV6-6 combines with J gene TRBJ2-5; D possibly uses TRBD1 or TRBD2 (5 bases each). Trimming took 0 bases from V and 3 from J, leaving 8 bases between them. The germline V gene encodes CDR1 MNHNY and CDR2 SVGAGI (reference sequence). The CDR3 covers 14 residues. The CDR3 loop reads CASSYSTAEETQYF. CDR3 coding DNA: TGTGCCAGCAGTTACTCGACAGCGGAAGAGACCCAGTACTTC.

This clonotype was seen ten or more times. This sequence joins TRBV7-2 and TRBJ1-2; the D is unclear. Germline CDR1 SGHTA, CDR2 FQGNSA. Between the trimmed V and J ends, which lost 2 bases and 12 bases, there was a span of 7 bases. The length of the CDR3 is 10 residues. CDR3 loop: CASSLTSDTF. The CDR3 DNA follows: TGTGCCAGCAGCTTAACCTCCGACACCTTC.

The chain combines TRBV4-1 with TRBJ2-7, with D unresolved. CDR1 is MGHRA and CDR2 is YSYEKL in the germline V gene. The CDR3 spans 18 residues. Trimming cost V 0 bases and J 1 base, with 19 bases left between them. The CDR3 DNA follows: TGCGCCAGCAGCCAAGACGGTTTGGGATTAGTCTCGTCCTACGAGCAGTACTTC. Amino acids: CASSQDGLGLVSSYEQYF.

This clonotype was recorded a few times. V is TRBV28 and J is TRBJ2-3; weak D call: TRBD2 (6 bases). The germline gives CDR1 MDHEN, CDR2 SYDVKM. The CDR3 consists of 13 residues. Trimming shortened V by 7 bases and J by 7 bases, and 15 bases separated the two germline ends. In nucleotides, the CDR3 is TGTGCCAGCACCAAGTTGGACTACCATACGCAGTATTTT. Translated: CASTKLDYHTQYF. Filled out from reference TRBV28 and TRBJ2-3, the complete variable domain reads DVKVTQSSRYLVKRTGEKVFLECVQDMDHENMFWYRQDPGLGLRLIYFSYDVKMKEKGDIPEGYSVSREKKERFSLILESASTNQTSMYLCASTKLDYHTQYFGPGTRLTVL.

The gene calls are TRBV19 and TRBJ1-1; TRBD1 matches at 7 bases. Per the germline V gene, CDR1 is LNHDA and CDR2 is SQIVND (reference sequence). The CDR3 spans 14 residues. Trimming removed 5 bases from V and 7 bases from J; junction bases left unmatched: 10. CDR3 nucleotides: TGTGCCAGTAGTCCAGAAGGGACAGTTAGTGAAGCTTTCTTT. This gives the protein CASSPEGTVSEAFF.

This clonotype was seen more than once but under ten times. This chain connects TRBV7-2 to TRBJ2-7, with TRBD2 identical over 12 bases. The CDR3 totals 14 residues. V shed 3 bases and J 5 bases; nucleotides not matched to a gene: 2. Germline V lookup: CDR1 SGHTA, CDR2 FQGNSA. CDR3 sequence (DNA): TGTGCCAGCAGCTTCGGACTAGCGGGAAACGAGCAGTACGTC. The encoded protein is CASSFGLAGNEQYV.

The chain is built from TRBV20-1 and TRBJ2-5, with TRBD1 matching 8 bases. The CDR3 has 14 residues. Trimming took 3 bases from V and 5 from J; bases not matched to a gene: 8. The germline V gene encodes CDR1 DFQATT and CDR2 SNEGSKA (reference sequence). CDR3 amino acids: CSASYQGAKETQYF. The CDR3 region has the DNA TGCAGTGCTAGCTATCAGGGGGCGAAGGAGACCCAGTACTTC.

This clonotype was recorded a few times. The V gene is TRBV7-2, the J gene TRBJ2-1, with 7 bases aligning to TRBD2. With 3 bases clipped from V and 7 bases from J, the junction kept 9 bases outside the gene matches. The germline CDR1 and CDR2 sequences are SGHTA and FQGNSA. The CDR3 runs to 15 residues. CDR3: CASSLRRESWNEQFF. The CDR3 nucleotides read TGTGCCAGCAGCTTGAGGCGGGAGTCCTGGAATGAGCAGTTCTTC.

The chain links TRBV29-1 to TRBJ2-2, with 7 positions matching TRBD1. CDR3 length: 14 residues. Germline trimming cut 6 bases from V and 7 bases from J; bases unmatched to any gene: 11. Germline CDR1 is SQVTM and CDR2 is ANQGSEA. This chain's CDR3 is CSVRGDRDDGELFF. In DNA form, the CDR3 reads TGCAGCGTGAGGGGCGACAGGGATGACGGGGAGCTGTTTTTT.

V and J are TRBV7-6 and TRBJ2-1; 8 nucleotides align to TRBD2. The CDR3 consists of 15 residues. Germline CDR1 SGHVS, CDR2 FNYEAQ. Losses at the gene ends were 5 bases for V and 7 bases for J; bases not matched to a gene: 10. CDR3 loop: CASSPRGAGGNEQFF. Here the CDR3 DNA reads TGTGCCAGCAGCCCCCGTGGGGCGGGAGGAAATGAGCAGTTCTTC. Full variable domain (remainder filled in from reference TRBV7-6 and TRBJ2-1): GAGVSQSPRYKVTKRGQDVALRCDPISGHVSLYWYRQALGQGPEFLTYFNYEAQQDKSGLPNDRFSAERPEGSISTLTIQRTEQRDSAMYRCASSPRGAGGNEQFFGPGTRLTVL.

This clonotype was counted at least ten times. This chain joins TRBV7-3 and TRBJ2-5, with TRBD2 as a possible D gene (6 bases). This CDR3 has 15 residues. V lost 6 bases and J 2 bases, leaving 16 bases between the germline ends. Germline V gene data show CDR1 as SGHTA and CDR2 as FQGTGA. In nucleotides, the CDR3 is TGTGCCAGCAGTAAAGCGGGCGGGGCACAAGAGACCCAGTACTTC. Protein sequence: CASSKAGGAQETQYF.

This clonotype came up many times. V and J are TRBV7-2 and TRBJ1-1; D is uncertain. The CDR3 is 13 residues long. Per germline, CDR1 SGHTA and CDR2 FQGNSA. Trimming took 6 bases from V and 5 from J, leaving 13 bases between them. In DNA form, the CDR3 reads TGTGCCAGCAGGCGAGGAGGAAAGACTGAAGCTTTCTTT. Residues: CASRRGGKTEAFF.

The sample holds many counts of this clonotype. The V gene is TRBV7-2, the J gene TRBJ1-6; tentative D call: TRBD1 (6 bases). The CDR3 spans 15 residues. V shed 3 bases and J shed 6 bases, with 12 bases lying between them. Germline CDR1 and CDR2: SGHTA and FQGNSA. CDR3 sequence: CASSFPGELNSPLHF. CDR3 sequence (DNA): TGTGCCAGCAGCTTCCCAGGGGAACTTAATTCACCCCTCCACTTT.

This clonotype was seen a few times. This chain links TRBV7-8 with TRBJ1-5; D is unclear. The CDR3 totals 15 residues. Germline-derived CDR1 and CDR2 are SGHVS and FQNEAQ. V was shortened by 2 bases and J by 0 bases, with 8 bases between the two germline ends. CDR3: CASSLLWDSNQPQHF. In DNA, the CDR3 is TGTGCCAGCAGCTTATTATGGGATAGCAATCAGCCCCAGCATTTT.

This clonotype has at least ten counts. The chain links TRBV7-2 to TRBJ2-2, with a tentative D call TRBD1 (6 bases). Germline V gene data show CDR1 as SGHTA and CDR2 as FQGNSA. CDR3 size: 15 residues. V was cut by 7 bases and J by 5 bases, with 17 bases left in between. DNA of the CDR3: TGTGCCAGCACTCCTACAGGGATGGGGACCGGGGAGCTGTTTTTT. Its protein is CASTPTGMGTGELFF.

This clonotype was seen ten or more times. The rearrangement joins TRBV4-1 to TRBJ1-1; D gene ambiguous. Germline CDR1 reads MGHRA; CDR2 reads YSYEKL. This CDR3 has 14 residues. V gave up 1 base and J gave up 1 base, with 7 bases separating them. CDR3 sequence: CASSQGGPNTEAFF. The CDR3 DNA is TGCGCCAGCAGCCAAGGTGGGCCGAACACTGAAGCTTTCTTT.

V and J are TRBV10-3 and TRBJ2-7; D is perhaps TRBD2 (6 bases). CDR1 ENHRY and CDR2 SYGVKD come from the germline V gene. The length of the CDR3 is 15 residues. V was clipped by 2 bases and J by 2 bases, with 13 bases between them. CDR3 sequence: CAISEERAAAYEQYF. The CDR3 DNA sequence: TGTGCCATCAGTGAGGAGCGGGCCGCCGCCTACGAGCAGTACTTC.